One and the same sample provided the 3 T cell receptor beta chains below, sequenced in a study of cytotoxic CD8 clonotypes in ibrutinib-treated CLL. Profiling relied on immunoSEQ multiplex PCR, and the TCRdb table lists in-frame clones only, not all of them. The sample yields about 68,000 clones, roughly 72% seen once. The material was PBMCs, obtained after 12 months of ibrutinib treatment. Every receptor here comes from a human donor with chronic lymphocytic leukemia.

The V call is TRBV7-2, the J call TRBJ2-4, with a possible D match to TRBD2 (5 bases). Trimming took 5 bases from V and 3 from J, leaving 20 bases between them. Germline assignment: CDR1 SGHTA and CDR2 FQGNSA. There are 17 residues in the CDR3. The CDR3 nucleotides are TGTGCCAGCAGCCAAGATGCGGGCCAGGCCGGCAAAAACATTCAGTACTTC. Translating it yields CASSQDAGQAGKNIQYF. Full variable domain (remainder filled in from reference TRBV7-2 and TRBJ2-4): GAGVSQSPSNKVTEKGKDVELRCDPISGHTALYWYRQSLGQGLEFLIYFQGNSAPDKSGLPSDRFSAERTGGSVSTLTIQRTQQEDSAVYLCASSQDAGQAGKNIQYFGAGTRLSVL.

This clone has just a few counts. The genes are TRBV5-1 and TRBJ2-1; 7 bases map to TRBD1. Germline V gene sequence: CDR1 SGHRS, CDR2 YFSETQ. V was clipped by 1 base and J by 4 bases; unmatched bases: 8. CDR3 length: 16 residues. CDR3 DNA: TGCGCCAGCAGCTTGTTTAGGACAGGCCTATACAATGAGCAGTTCTTC. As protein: CASSLFRTGLYNEQFF.

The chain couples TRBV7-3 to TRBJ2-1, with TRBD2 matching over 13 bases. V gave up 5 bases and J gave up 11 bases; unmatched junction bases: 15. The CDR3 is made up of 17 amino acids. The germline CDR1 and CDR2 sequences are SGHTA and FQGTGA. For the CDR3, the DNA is TGTGCCAGCAGCCCGAACATTGGGACTAGCGGGGCCCCGAAGCAGTTCTTC. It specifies CASSPNIGTSGAPKQFF.